A selection of T cell receptor beta chains follows, all from one sample in a study of T cell repertoires in cytomegalovirus infection. Each CDR3 protein is one row after TCRdb ran MiXCR on the reads. The sample shows some 940,000 distinct CDR3 sequences, about 33% of them seen only once. These receptors' antigens are unknown. The sample here was cultured CD8+ T cells from PBMCs, taken from culture after CMV antigen stimulation. The source of these receptors is a human donor in good health (CMV status not recorded). Some clones in this sample may be carry-over from other donors' samples. The CDR3 runs from the conserved cysteine through the conserved F or W. The D gene is left open where the match is weak. The listing skips clone size in some rows; elsewhere it reads once, few, many or a size class.

abundance	v_gene	j_gene	d_gene	CDR3aa	CDR3nt
.	TRBV20-1	TRBJ1-1	.	CSARVFGQNEHTEAFF	TGCAGTGCTAGAGTATTCGGGCAGAATGAGCACACTGAAGCTTTCTTT
many	TRBV6-1	TRBJ2-5	.	CASARMDTFQETQYF	TGTGCCAGCGCCCGAATGGACACCTTCCAAGAGACCCAGTACTTC
few	TRBV7-6	TRBJ1-2	TRBD1	CASSSQGGTVINYGYTF	TGTGCCAGCAGCTCCCAGGGTGGGACAGTGATTAACTATGGCTACACCTTC
.	TRBV7-3	TRBJ2-5	TRBD2	CASSPTLSGGEETQYF	TGTGCCAGCAGCCCAACCCTTAGCGGGGGAGAAGAGACCCAGTACTTC
.	TRBV2	TRBJ1-5	TRBD1	CASSDLRGQGEARQPQHF	TGTGCCAGCAGTGACCTGAGAGGACAGGGAGAGGCGCGTCAGCCCCAGCATTTT
few	TRBV7-9	TRBJ2-3	.	CASSSGRSTDTQYF	TGTGCCAGCAGCTCCGGACGGAGCACAGATACGCAGTATTTT
.	TRBV7-3	TRBJ2-1	.	CASSFGPRGAYNEQFF	TGTGCCAGCAGCTTCGGCCCCAGGGGGGCCTACAATGAGCAGTTCTTC
few	TRBV7-9	TRBJ2-1	TRBD2	CASSPPTSGGGDEQFF	TGTGCCAGCAGCCCGCCCACTAGCGGGGGGGGGGATGAGCAGTTCTTC
few	TRBV6-5	TRBJ1-1	.	CASTYGFGNTEAFF	TGTGCCAGCACCTACGGCTTCGGGAACACTGAAGCTTTCTTT
.	TRBV9	TRBJ1-1	.	CASSGSDQDTEAFF	TGTGCCAGCAGCGGCTCGGACCAGGACACTGAAGCTTTCTTT
few	TRBV12-3/TRBV12-4	TRBJ2-6	TRBD2	CASGGGEGAGANVLTF	TGTGCCAGCGGGGGAGGGGAGGGAGCTGGGGCCAACGTCCTGACTTTC
many	TRBV6-1	TRBJ1-2	TRBD1	CASSDAGTGFFHDYGYTF	TGTGCCAGCAGTGACGCCGGGACAGGGTTTTTCCATGACTATGGCTACACCTTC
few	TRBV12-3/TRBV12-4	TRBJ2-3	.	CASRSNTDTQYF	TGTGCCAGCAGGAGCAATACAGATACGCAGTATTTT
.	TRBV27	TRBJ1-2	.	CASSLSGLQGYTF	TGTGCCAGCAGTTTAAGCGGGCTTCAGGGCTACACCTTC
few	TRBV7-6	TRBJ1-6	.	CASSLAVTESSPLHF	TGTGCCAGCAGCTTAGCAGTGACAGAAAGTTCACCCCTCCACTTT
few	TRBV7-9	TRBJ2-1	.	CASEDAAYNEQFF	TGTGCCAGCGAGGATGCGGCCTACAATGAGCAGTTCTTC
once	TRBV20-1	TRBJ1-1	.	CSAREGVVRNTEAFF	TGCAGTGCCAGAGAGGGGGTGGTCAGGAACACTGAAGCTTTCTTT
many	TRBV7-6	TRBJ1-2	TRBD1	CASSSQQGPDGYGYTF	TGTGCCAGCAGCTCCCAACAGGGGCCGGATGGGTATGGCTACACCTTC
.	TRBV5-1	TRBJ2-1	.	CASSLTETGTPYNEQFF	TGCGCCAGCAGCTTGACGGAAACCGGGACACCCTACAATGAGCAGTTCTTC
few	TRBV7-9	TRBJ1-1	.	CASSSVKGPKAFF	TGTGCCAGCAGCTCGGTAAAGGGGCCCAAAGCTTTCTTT
.	TRBV7-6	TRBJ2-1	.	CASSPPGGKGYNEQFF	TGTGCCAGCAGTCCTCCAGGGGGGAAGGGGTACAATGAGCAGTTCTTC
.	TRBV25-1	TRBJ2-1	TRBD2	CASSEYGFSGGTYNEQFF	TGTGCCAGCAGTGAATATGGTTTTAGCGGGGGGACCTACAATGAGCAGTTCTTC
.	TRBV27	TRBJ1-2	.	CARQKGGGVGYTF	TGTGCCAGGCAGAAGGGAGGTGGGGTTGGCTACACCTTC
many	TRBV7-2	TRBJ1-2	.	CASSETGTYGYTF	TGTGCCAGCAGCGAAACGGGGACCTATGGCTACACCTTC
.	TRBV5-6	TRBJ1-1	.	CASSTGQGIEAFF	TGTGCCAGCAGCACGGGGCAGGGTATCGAAGCTTTCTTT
.	TRBV6-5	TRBJ2-3	TRBD2	CASSYSQLAGDIDTQYF	TGTGCCAGCAGTTACTCGCAACTAGCGGGGGATATAGATACGCAGTATTTT
few	TRBV28	TRBJ1-1	TRBD1	CASSSWDRDTEAFF	TGTGCCAGCAGTTCTTGGGACAGGGACACTGAAGCTTTCTTT
few	TRBV6-6	TRBJ1-2	TRBD1	CASSYDRTGVVGYTF	TGTGCCAGCAGTTACGATCGGACAGGGGTAGTTGGCTACACCTTC
.	TRBV19	TRBJ2-2	.	CASSIRRDSRTGELFF	TGTGCCAGTAGTATAAGGAGGGACAGTCGGACCGGGGAGCTGTTTTTT
many	TRBV28	TRBJ2-5	.	CATWEPGPLGETQYF	TGTGCCACCTGGGAGCCAGGGCCACTAGGGGAGACCCAGTACTTC
.	TRBV4-1	TRBJ1-1	TRBD1	CASSQGTGYEAFF	TGCGCCAGCAGCCAAGGGACAGGATATGAAGCTTTCTTT
few	TRBV6-1	TRBJ2-2	.	CASSDGLVFGELFF	TGTGCCAGCAGTGATGGGCTAGTCTTCGGGGAGCTGTTTTTT
.	TRBV19	TRBJ1-5	TRBD1	CASSIRQGSHPPQHF	TGTGCCAGTAGTATAAGACAGGGATCACATCCGCCCCAGCATTTT
few	TRBV27	TRBJ2-3	TRBD1	CCIRDRGGDTQYF	TGTTGCATCCGGGACAGGGGAGGAGATACGCAGTATTTT
.	TRBV7-9	TRBJ1-2	TRBD1	CASSPDRSGGNYGYTF	TGTGCCAGCAGCCCGGACAGGTCGGGGGGTAACTATGGCTACACCTTC
few	TRBV7-9	TRBJ2-3	.	CASRGGERSTDTQYF	TGTGCCAGCAGAGGGGGGGAAAGGAGCACAGATACGCAGTATTTT
.	TRBV3-1	TRBJ1-2	.	CASSLRSAGAYGYTF	TGTGCCAGCAGCCTTCGCTCGGCAGGAGCCTATGGCTACACCTTC
.	TRBV7-9	TRBJ2-3	TRBD1	CASSLAVVQGVADTQYF	TGTGCCAGCAGCTTAGCTGTGGTGCAGGGGGTGGCAGATACGCAGTATTTT
.	TRBV7-9	TRBJ1-2	TRBD1	CATQNGDRGAGYTF	TGTGCCACGCAGAACGGGGACAGGGGAGCTGGCTACACCTTC
many	TRBV7-6	TRBJ2-1	.	CASSLGGNGDYNEQFF	TGTGCCAGCAGCTTAGGGGGAAATGGGGACTACAATGAGCAGTTCTTC
.	TRBV12-3/TRBV12-4	TRBJ2-3	TRBD1	CASSLGQGYTDTQYF	TGTGCCAGCAGTTTGGGACAGGGATACACAGATACGCAGTATTTT